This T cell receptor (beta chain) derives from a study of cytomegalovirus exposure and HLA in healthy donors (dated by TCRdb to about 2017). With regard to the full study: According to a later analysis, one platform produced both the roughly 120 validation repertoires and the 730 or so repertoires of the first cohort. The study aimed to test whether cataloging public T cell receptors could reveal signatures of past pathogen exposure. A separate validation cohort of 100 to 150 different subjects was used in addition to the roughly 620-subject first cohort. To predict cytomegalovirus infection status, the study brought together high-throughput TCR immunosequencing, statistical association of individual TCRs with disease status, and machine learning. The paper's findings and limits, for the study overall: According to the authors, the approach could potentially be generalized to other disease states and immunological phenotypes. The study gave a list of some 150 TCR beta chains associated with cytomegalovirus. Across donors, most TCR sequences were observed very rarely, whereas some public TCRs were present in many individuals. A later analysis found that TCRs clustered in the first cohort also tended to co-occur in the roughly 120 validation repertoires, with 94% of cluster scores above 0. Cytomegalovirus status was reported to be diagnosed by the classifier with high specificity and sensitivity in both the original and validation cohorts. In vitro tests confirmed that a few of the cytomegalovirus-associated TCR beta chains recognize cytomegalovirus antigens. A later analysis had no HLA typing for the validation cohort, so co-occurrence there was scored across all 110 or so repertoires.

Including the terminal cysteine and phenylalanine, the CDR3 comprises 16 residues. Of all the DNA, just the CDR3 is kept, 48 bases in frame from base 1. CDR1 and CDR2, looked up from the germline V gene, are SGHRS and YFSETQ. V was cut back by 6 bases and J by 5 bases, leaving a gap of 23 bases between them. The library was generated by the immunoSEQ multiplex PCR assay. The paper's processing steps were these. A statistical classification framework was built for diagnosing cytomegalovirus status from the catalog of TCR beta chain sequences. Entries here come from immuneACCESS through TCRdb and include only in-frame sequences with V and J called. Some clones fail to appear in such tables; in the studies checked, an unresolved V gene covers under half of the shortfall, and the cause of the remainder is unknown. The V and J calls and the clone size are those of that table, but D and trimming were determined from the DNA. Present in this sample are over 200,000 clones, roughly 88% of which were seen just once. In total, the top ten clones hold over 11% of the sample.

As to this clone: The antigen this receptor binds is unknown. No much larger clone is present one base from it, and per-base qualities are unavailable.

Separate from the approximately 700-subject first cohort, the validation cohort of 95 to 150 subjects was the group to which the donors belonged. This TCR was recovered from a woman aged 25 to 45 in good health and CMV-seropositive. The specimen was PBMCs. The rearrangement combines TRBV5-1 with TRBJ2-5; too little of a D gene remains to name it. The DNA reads TGCGCCAGCACCCTATCCCTGGGCTCGGATGGGGAGACCCAGTACTTC. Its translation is CASTLSLGSDGETQYF.